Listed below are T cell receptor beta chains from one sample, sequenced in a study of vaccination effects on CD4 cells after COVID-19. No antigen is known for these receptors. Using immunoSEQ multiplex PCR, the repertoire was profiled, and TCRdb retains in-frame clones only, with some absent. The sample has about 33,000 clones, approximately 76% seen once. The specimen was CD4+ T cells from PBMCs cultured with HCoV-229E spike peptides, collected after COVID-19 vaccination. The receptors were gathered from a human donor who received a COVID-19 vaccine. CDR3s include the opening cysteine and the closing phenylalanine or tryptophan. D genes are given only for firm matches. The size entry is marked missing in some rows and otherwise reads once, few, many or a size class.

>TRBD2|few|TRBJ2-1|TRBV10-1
TGCGCCAGCAGTGATAGCGGGAGCTCCTACAATGAGCAGTTCTTC
CASSDSGSSYNEQFF
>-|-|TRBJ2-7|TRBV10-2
TGCGCCAGCAGTGACCTAAGACAGGGAGGCTCCTACGAGCAGTACTTC
CASSDLRQGGSYEQYF
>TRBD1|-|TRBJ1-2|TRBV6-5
TGTGCCAGCAGTAACACAGGGGGTGCTAACTATGGCTACACCTTC
CASSNTGGANYGYTF
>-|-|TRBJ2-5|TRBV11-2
TGTGCCAGCAGCTTAAGCTACGGCAGGGGCCAAGAGACCCAGTACTTC
CASSLSYGRGQETQYF
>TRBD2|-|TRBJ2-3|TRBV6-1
TGTACCAGCAGTGAAGCGGGACTAGCGGGAGCGCGGCGGGGCACAGATACGCAGTATTTT
CTSSEAGLAGARRGTDTQYF
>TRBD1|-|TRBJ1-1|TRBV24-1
TGTGCCACCAGTGAAGGACAGGGGTCCACTGAAGCTTTCTTT
CATSEGQGSTEAFF
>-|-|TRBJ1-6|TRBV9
TGTGCCAGCAGCGTAGGGACAACTCCTAATTCACCCCTCCACTTT
CASSVGTTPNSPLHF
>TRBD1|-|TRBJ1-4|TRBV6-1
TGTGCCAGCAGTGCCGACAGGGGGCTGACTAATGAAAAACTGTTTTTT
CASSADRGLTNEKLFF
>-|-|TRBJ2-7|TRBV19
TGTGCCAGTAGTCTTCTGGGGGAGCAGTACTTC
CASSLLGEQYF
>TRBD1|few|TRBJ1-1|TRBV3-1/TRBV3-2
TGTGCCAGCAGCCCGCGACAGGGCGGTGGTGCTGAAGCTTTCTTT
CASSPRQGGGAEAFF
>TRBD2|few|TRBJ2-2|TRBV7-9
TGTGCCAGCAGCGAACTAGCGGGAGACACCGGGGAGCTGTTTTTT
CASSELAGDTGELFF
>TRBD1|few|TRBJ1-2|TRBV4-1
TGCGCCAGCAGCCCTACAGACAGGGGCGGCTATGGCTACACCTTC
CASSPTDRGGYGYTF
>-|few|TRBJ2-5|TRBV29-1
TGCAGCGCCCCCGGGGCGGTAAGCCAAGAGACCCAGTACTTC
CSAPGAVSQETQYF
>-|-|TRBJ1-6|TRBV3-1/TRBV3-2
TGTGCCAGCAGCCAAGGGGGGATGAATAATTCACCCCTCCACTTT
CASSQGGMNNSPLHF
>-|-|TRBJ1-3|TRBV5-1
TGCGCCAGCAGCTTGGCGCCAGGGAGCGCAAACACCATATATTTT
CASSLAPGSANTIYF
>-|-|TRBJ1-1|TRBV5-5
TGTGCCAGCAGCTTGTTTAAAGACAGGCTGAACACTGAAGCTTTCTTT
CASSLFKDRLNTEAFF
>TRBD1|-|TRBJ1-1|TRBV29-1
TGCAGCGGAGGGGGCGCGGTGAACACTGAAGCTTTCTTT
CSGGGAVNTEAFF
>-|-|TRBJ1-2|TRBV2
TGTGCCAGCAGTGTTGACGGGACATATGGCTACACCTTC
CASSVDGTYGYTF
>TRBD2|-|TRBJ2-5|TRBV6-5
TGTGCCAGCAGTTACTCCGCGGGGGTCCCGTACTTC
CASSYSAGVPYF
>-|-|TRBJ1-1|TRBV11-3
TGTGCCAGCAGCTTAGGACCTTACACTGAAGCTTTCTTT
CASSLGPYTEAFF
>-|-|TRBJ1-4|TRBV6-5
TGTGCCAGCAGAGGGGACACTACTATTGGAGAAAAACTGTTTTTT
CASRGDTTIGEKLFF
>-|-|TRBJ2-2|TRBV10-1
TGCGCCAGCACCCCCGAGCTGAACACCGGGGAGCTGTTTTTT
CASTPELNTGELFF
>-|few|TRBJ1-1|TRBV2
TGTGCCAGCAAGAGACGTGAAGTCATGAACACTGAAGCTTTCTTT
CASKRREVMNTEAFF
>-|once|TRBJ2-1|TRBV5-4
TGTGCCAGCAGCCCTACCGGGACATCCTACAATGAGCAGTTCTTC
CASSPTGTSYNEQFF
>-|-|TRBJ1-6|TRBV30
TGTGCCTGGAGTGTAACCCCATTTCTACTTACAGGGAGAAATTCACCCCTCCACTTT
CAWSVTPFLLTGRNSPLHF
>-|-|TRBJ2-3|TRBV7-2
TGTGCCAGCAGCTCCCGGACTTTGGGGTCTGATACGCAGTATTTT
CASSSRTLGSDTQYF
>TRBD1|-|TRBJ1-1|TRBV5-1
TGCGCCAGCAGCTTGGCTAGGGGGCTAGCTCTGAACACTGAAGCTTTCTTT
CASSLARGLALNTEAFF
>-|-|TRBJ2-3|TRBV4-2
TGTGCCAGCAGCCAAGATATATGGCTAGCAGAGAAACTTGAAGATACGCAGTATTTT
CASSQDIWLAEKLEDTQYF
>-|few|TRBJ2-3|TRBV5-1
TGCGCCAGCAGCCGAGGAGGGGGCAACACAGATACGCAGTATTTT
CASSRGGGNTDTQYF
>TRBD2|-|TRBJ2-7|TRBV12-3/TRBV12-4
TGTGCCAGCAGCCGTCTAGCGGGGGACGAGCAGTACTTC
CASSRLAGDEQYF
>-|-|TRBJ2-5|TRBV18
TGTGCCAGCTCACCACCGGGGCGGACCGAGACCCAGTACTTC
CASSPPGRTETQYF
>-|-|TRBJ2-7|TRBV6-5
TGTGCCAGCAGTTACAGCACAGGCGCCTACGAGCAGTACTTC
CASSYSTGAYEQYF
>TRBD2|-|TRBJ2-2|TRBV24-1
TGTGCCACCAGTGAGTCAGGGAGGGACACCGGGGAGCTGTTTTTT
CATSESGRDTGELFF
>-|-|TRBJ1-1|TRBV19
TGTGCCAGTAGCCGACAGGTTAGCACTGAAGCTTTCTTT
CASSRQVSTEAFF
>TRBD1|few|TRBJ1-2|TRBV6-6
TGTGCCAGCAGTGACAGGGGGGCTAACTATGGCTACACCTTC
CASSDRGANYGYTF
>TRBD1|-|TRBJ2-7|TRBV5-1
TGCGCCAGCAGACTTGGGACAGGGGAGGTCTACGAGCAGTACTTC
CASRLGTGEVYEQYF
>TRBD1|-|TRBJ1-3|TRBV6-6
TGTGCCAGCAGCCAAACTAAGACAGGGGACGGAAACACCATATATTTT
CASSQTKTGDGNTIYF
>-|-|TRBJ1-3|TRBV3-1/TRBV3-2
TGTGCCAGCAGCCAAGATCCTAGGTCTGGAAACACCATATATTTT
CASSQDPRSGNTIYF
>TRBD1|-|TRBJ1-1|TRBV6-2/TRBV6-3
TGTGCCAGCAGTTTACCATCGACAGGGCTCCGCTTGAACACTGAAGCTTTCTTT
CASSLPSTGLRLNTEAFF
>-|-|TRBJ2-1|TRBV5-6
TGTGCCAGCAGCTTCCTAGTTGGCCACAATGAGCAGTTCTTC
CASSFLVGHNEQFF
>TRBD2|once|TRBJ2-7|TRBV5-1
TGCGCCAGCAGCCACCTAGCGGGAGCCTACGAGCAGTACTTC
CASSHLAGAYEQYF
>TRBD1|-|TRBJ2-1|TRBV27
TGTGCCAGCAGTTTATGGGGACAGGGCTACTACAATGAGCAGTTCTTC
CASSLWGQGYYNEQFF